This TCR beta chain was recovered during a study of T cell responses to AZD1222 COVID-19 vaccine. Details on this clone: Its antigen is still unknown.

Sequencing used immunoSEQ multiplex PCR; TCRdb keeps in-frame clones, though not all of them. This sample has about 69,000 clones, with less than 85% found just once. In germline, CDR1 is MNHEY, CDR2 SMNVEV (reference sequence). The V end lost 1 base, the J end lost 4 bases, and 7 bases lay between the germline ends. The CDR3 contains 13 residues. Study findings and constraints: White British donors predominated, females outnumbered males, and clonal diversity was possibly underestimated.

This receptor was identified in an adult who received the AZD1222 COVID-19 vaccine. Here the sequenced sample was peripheral blood, taken 28 days after the second AZD1222 dose. This chain joins TRBV27 and TRBJ1-2; D uncertain. CDR3 DNA sequence: TGTGCCAGCAGTTTATTTCTAGGCTATGGCTACACCTTC. Translating gives CASSLFLGYGYTF.